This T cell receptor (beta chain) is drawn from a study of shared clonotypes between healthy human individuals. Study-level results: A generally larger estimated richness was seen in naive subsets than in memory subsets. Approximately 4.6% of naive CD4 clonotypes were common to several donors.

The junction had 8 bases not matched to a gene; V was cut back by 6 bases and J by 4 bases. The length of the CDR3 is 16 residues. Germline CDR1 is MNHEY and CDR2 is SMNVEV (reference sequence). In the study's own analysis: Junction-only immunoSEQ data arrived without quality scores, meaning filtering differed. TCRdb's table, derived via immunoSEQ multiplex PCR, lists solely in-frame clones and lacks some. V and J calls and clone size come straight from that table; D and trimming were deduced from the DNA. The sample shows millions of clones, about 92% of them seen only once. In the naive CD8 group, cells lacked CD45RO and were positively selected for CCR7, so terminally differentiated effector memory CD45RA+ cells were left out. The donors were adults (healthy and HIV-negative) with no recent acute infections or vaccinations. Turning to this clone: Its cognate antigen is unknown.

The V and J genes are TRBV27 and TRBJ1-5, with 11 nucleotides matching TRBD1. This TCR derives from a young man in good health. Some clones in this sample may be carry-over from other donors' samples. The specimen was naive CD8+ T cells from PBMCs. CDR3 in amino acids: CASSTHRDRGNQPQHF. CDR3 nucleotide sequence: TGTGCCAGCAGCACACACCGGGACAGGGGGAATCAGCCCCAGCATTTT.